This passage covers 8 T cell receptor beta chains from one sample sequenced in a study of T cells in Graves' hyperthyroidism and ophthalmopathy (dated by TCRdb to between 2018 and 2021). Receptor amplification or capture employed multiplex PCR. Sequencer: Illumina HiSeq 2000. TCR beta CDR3 regions were amplified from RNA transcripts. The TCR CDR3 was subjected to a first round of RT-PCR using the HTBI primer set and the Qiagen OneStep RT-PCR kit. TCRdb handled the public reads itself, with Q25 trimming in fastp and clone calling in MiXCR, and kept productive beta chains. CDR3 protein sequences are deduplicated, and each keeps its most common genes and DNA. The sample records fewer than 550,000 distinct CDR3 sequences, about 15% of which are singletons. The ten top clones hold over 12% of the sample. Sequenced input: blood. The receptors derive from a woman younger than 35 with Graves' hyperthyroidism.

This clonotype appeared many times. The V call is TRBV11-2, the J call TRBJ1-5; D call uncertain. V lost 0 bases and J lost 7, with 10 bases in between. The CDR3 consists of 14 residues. Germline V lookup: CDR1 SGHAT, CDR2 FQNNGV. CDR3 sequence (DNA): TGTGCCAGCAGCTTAGATGTCAGAGGGCAGCCCCAGCATTTT. Protein sequence: CASSLDVRGQPQHF.

The sample holds a few counts of this clonotype. This chain links TRBV27 with TRBJ2-7; D perhaps matches TRBD2 (7 bases). The germline V gene has CDR1 MNHEY and CDR2 SMNVEV (reference sequence). Trimming left V 3 bases short and J 5 bases short, with 14 bases between. The CDR3 runs 14 residues. DNA for the CDR3: TGTGCCAGCAGTTTTAGGGGGGGAAGCAACGAGCAGTACTTC. Amino acid sequence: CASSFRGGSNEQYF.

This clonotype was seen more than once but under ten times. This chain links TRBV6-6 with TRBJ2-3, with 8 bases matching TRBD2. Trimming at V came to 2 bases and at J to 6 bases, leaving 13 bases not matched to a gene. The germline CDR1 and CDR2 sequences are MNHNY and SVGAGI (reference sequence). The CDR3 loop spans 17 amino acids. The CDR3 DNA reads TGTGCCAGCAGTTACACCGGGACTAGAGGCCCCGGGGATACGCAGTATTTT. The encoded protein is CASSYTGTRGPGDTQYF.

The rearrangement joins TRBV10-3 to TRBJ2-3; D is undetermined. The CDR3 sequence is 16 residues long. CDR1 is ENHRY and CDR2 is SYGVKD in the germline V gene. V was pared by 4 bases and J by 2 bases, with 16 bases between. CDR3 region: CAISGWRSQLTDTQYF. The CDR3 DNA reads TGTGCCATCAGTGGGTGGCGTAGCCAGCTCACAGATACGCAGTATTTT.

The chain combines TRBV19 with TRBJ1-5; 7 nucleotides align to TRBD1. The CDR3 totals 15 residues. CDR1 is LNHDA, CDR2 SQIVND, per germline (reference sequence). J lost 4 bases, V lost 5 bases, and 8 bases had no gene match. The CDR3 nucleotides are TGTGCCAGTAGTTCCGGACAGGTCCCTAATCAGCCCCAGCATTTT. Protein sequence: CASSSGQVPNQPQHF.

This chain links TRBV24-1 with TRBJ2-1; 10 positions match TRBD1. Losses at the gene ends were 2 bases for V and 8 bases for J; bases not matched to a gene: 11. Germline V gives CDR1 KGHDR, CDR2 SFDVKD. CDR3 size: 17 residues. The CDR3 DNA reads TGTGCCACCAGTGATTCGTCGACAGGGGGCGCAGGTCATGAGCAGTTCTTC. Protein sequence: CATSDSSTGGAGHEQFF.

In this sample, this clonotype turned up many times. The CDR3 is CASSIKVAGVGETQYF. The CDR3 nucleotides read TGTGCCAGCAGCATTAAAGTAGCGGGGGTGGGCGAGACCCAGTACTTC. The chain links TRBV7-6 to TRBJ2-5; TRBD2 matches at 9 bases. Trimming cost V 5 bases and J 5 bases; bases outside gene matches: 12. Germline lookup yields CDR1 SGHVS and CDR2 FNYEAQ. The CDR3 loop spans 16 amino acids.

This chain joins TRBV6-2 or TRBV6-3 and TRBJ2-6; D perhaps matches TRBD1 (6 bases). V dropped 6 bases and J dropped 2 bases, with 14 bases sitting between them. The CDR3 is 16 amino acids. CDR1 and CDR2 from the germline V gene are MNHEY and SVGEGT. CDR3: CASSPRGLTGANVLTF. The CDR3 nucleotides are TGTGCCAGCAGCCCAAGGGGGTTGACTGGGGCCAACGTCCTGACTTTC.